This T cell receptor (beta chain) comes out of a study of CD8 T cells in ankylosing spondylitis (dated 2017 in TCRdb). Regarding the complete study: To find TCR variants linked to disease, the study profiled T cell receptor beta repertoires in ankylosing spondylitis patients and healthy donors. The full study cohort was made up of about 25 ankylosing spondylitis patients and about a hundred healthy donors. Peripheral blood samples were taken, and synovial fluid was additionally collected from ankylosing spondylitis patients.

This clonotype appeared many times. What this receptor recognizes is not known. No much larger clonotype is one base removed from it; base qualities were not supplied. Sequencing was performed on an Illumina HiSeq 2500. TCR beta libraries were prepared by quantitative 5'-RACE with molecular barcodes. In the original analysis: A new computational method, built on a probabilistic model of VDJ rearrangement, was used to identify disease-linked TCR variants. The public sequencing data were trimmed at Q25 with fastp and processed into clonotypes with MiXCR by TCRdb, which kept only in-frame beta chains. Here each entry gathers all rows of one CDR3 protein and keeps the most common genes and DNA. The V and J calls follow TCRdb's processing rather than the paper's. The sample table shows about 510,000 distinct CDR3 sequences, and under 5.5% are seen once. Together, the top ten hold around 3.6% of the sample.

As encoded in the germline V gene, CDR1 is LGHNA while CDR2 is YNFKEQ. The CDR3 spans 15 residues, from the cysteine through the phenylalanine. CDR3 DNA only is kept here, 45 bases in frame from base 1. V drops 0 bases and J drops 5 bases, leaving 13 bases in between. Broader findings and caveats from the paper: Some of the motif variants had been reported before in the synovial fluid and blood of reactive arthritis patients, a finding that suggests common disease-initiation mechanisms. The disease-linked clones were reported as significantly enriched in matched synovial fluid samples from ankylosing spondylitis patients. A CD8+ phenotype was shown by the disease-linked clones, which were found at relatively low frequencies in peripheral blood. A TCR beta motif of eight highly homologous amino acid variants appeared characteristic of blood from ankylosing spondylitis patients.

The receptor's source is a male donor with ankylosing spondylitis. Rearrangement joined TRBV4-2 to TRBJ1-1, with a tentative D gene TRBD1 over 5 matching bases. Input material: blood, either unsorted or a sorted T cell fraction (not recorded which). In nucleotides, the sequence is TGTGCCAGCAGCCAAGATCCGGGACTGAGGACTGAAGCTTTCTTT. Its protein is CASSQDPGLRTEAFF.